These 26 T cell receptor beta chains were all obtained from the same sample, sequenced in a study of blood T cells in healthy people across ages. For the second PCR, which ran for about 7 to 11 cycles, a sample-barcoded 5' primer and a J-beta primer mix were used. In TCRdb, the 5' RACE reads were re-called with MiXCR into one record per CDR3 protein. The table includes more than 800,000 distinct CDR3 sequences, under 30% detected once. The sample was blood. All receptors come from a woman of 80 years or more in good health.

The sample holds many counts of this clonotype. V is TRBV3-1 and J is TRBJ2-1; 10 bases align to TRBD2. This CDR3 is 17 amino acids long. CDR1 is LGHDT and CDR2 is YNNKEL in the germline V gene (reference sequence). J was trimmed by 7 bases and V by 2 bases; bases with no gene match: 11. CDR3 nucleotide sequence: TGTGCCAGCAGCCAACCCACAAGCGGGGGGGCGAGGAATGAGCAGTTCTTC. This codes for CASSQPTSGGARNEQFF.

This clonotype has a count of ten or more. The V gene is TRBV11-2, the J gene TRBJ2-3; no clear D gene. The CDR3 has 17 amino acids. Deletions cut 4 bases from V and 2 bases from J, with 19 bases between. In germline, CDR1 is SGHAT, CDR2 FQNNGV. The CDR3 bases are TGTGCCAGCAGCTCGATGCGGAGCTTTGTAGCCACAGATACGCAGTATTTT. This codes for CASSSMRSFVATDTQYF.

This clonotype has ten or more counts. The CDR3 loop is CSARGIAGDYEQYF. Here the CDR3 DNA reads TGCAGTGCTAGAGGGATAGCGGGGGACTACGAGCAGTACTTC. V is TRBV20-1 and J is TRBJ2-7, with TRBD2 matching over 9 bases. The CDR3 is 14 amino acids. Germline V lookup: CDR1 DFQATT, CDR2 SNEGSKA (reference sequence). After removal of 1 base from V and 3 bases from J, the junction contained 4 bases not matched to a gene.

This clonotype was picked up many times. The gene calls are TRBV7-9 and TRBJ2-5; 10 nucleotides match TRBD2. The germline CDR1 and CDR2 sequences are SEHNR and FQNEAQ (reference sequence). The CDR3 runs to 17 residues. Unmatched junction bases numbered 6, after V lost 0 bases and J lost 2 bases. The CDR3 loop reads CASSLAQIAGGQETQYF. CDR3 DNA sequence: TGTGCCAGCAGCTTAGCGCAAATAGCGGGGGGACAAGAGACCCAGTACTTC.

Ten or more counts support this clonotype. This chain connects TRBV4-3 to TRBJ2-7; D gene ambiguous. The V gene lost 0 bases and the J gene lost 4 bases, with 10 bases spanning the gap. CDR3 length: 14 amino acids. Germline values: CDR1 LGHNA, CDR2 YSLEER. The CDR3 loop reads CASSQELTDYEQYF. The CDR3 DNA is TGCGCCAGCAGCCAAGAACTTACGGATTACGAGCAGTACTTC.

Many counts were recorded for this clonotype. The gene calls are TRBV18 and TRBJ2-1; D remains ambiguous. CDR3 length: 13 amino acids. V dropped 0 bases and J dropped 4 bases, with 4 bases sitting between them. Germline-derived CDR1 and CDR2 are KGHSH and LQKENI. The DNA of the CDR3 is TGTGCCAGCTCACCACCTCTTTACAATGAGCAGTTCTTC. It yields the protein CASSPPLYNEQFF.

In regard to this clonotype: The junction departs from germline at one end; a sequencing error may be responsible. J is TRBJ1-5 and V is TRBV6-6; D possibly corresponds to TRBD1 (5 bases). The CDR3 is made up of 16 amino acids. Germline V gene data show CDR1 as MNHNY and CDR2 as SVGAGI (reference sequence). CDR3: CARSYSRGDSNQPQHF. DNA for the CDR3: TGTGCCCGCAGTTACTCGCGGGGCGATAGCAATCAGCCCCAGCATTTT.

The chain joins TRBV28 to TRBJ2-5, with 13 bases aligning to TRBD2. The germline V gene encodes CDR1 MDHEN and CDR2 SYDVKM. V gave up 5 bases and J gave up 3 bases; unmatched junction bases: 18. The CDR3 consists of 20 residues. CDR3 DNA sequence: TGTGCCAGCAGTCAGATCCCCGGGACTAGCGGGGACTATGTAAAAGAGACCCAGTACTTC. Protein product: CASSQIPGTSGDYVKETQYF.

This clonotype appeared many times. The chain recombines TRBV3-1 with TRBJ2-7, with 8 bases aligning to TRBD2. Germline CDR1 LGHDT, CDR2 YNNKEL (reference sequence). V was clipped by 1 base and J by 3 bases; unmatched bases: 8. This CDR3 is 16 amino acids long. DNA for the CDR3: TGTGCCAGCAGCCAAGTGTTTGGCGGGGGGAGCTACGAGCAGTACTTC. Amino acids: CASSQVFGGGSYEQYF.

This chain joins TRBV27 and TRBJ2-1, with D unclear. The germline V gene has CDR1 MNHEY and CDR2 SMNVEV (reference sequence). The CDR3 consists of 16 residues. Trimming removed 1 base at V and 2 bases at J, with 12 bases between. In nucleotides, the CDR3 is TGTGCCAGCAGTTTATTACAAATAGCCCCCTACAATGAGCAGTTCTTC. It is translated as CASSLLQIAPYNEQFF.

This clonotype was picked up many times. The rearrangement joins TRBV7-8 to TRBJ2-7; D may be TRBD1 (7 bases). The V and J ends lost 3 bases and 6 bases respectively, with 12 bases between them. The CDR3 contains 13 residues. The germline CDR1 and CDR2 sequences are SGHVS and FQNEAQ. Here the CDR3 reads CASSFYRGLEQYF. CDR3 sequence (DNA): TGTGCCAGCAGCTTTTACAGGGGACTCGAGCAGTACTTC. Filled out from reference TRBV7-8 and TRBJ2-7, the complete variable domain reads GAGVSQSPRYKVAKRGQDVALRCDPISGHVSLFWYQQALGQGPEFLTYFQNEAQLDKSGLPSDRFFAERPEGSVSTLKIQRTQQEDSAVYLCASSFYRGLEQYFGPGTRLTVT.

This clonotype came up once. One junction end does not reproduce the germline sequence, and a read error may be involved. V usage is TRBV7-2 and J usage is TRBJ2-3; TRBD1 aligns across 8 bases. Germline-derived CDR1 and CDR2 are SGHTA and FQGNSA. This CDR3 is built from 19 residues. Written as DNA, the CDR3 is TGTGCCGGCAGCCTATTACGAATCGCCAGGGGGCAAGTCACAGATACGCAGTATTTT. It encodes CAGSLLRIARGQVTDTQYF.

Written as DNA, the CDR3 is TGTGCCAGCAGTTACTCGGTAGGGGACACCGGGGAGCTGTTTTTT. This sequence encodes CASSYSVGDTGELFF. The V and J genes are TRBV6-5 and TRBJ2-2; possible D gene TRBD1, 5 bases. The germline CDR1 and CDR2 sequences are MNHEY and SVGAGI. The CDR3 runs 15 residues. V gave up 0 bases and J gave up 3 bases, with 8 bases separating them.

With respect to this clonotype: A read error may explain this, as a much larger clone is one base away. This CDR3 is CASGLSSGGHTKQYF. The CDR3 DNA reads as TGTGCCAGCGGTTTAAGCAGCGGGGGACATACGAAGCAGTACTTC. This chain joins TRBV28 and TRBJ2-7, with 8 bases matching TRBD2. The CDR3 is 15 residues long. Germline-derived CDR1 and CDR2 are MDHEN and SYDVKM.

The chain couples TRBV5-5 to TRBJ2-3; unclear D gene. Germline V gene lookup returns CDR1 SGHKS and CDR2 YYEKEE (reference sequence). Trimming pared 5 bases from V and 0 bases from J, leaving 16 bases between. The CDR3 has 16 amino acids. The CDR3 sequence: CASSQRPTGSTDTQYF. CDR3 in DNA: TGTGCCAGCAGTCAAAGGCCCACTGGGAGCACAGATACGCAGTATTTT.

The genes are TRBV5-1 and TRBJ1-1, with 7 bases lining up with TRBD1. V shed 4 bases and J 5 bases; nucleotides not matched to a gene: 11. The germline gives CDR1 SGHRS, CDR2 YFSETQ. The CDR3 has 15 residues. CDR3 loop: CASSKGDRAWTEAFF. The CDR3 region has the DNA TGCGCCAGCAGCAAAGGCGACAGGGCGTGGACTGAAGCTTTCTTT.

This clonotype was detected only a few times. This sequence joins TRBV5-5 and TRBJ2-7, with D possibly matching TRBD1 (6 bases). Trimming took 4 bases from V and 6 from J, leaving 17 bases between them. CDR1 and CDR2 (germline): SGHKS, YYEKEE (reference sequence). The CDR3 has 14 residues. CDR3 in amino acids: CASSREGTTGEQYF. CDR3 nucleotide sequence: TGTGCCAGCAGCCGCGAAGGGACAACGGGCGAGCAGTACTTC.

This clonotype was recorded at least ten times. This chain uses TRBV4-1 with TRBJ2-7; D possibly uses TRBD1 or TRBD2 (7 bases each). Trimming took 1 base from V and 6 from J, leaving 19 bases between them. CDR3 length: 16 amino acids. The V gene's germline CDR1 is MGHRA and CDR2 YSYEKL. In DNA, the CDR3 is TGCGCCAGCAGCCAAGTCTCCAGGGGGGGACTGGGCGAGCAGTACTTC. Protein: CASSQVSRGGLGEQYF.

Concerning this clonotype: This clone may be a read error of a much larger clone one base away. The chain's CDR3 is CASSSEGETQYF. The DNA for the CDR3 is TGTGCCAGCAGCTCCGAGGGGGAGACCCAGTACTTC. The chain is built from TRBV7-9 and TRBJ2-5; either TRBD1 or TRBD2 may supply D (5 bases each). Trimming cost V 4 bases and J 5 bases, with 8 bases left between them. This CDR3 has 12 amino acids. CDR1 is SEHNR, CDR2 FQNEAQ, per germline (reference sequence).

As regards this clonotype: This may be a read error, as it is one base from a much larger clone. The CDR3 region has the DNA TGTGCCAGCAGTTATCGACGACGACAGGGCGGGTCACCCCTCCACTTT. Its translation: CASSYRRRQGGSPLHF. V usage is TRBV12-3 or TRBV12-4 and J usage is TRBJ1-6, with 7 bases that match TRBD1. V shed 4 bases, J shed 10 bases, and the junction held 13 bases outside the gene matches. This CDR3 is 16 amino acids long.

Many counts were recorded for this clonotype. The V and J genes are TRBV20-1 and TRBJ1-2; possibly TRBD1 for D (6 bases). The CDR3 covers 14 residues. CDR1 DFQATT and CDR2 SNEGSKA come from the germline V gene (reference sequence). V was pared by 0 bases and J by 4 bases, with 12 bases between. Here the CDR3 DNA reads TGCAGTGCTAGAGAGGGCGGGGGCAGCTATGGCTACACCTTC. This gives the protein CSAREGGGSYGYTF.

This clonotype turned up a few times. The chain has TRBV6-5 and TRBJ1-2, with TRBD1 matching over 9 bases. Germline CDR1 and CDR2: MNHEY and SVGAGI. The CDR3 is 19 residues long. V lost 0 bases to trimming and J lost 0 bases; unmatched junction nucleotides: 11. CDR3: CASSYSSGDRGDSNYGYTF. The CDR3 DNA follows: TGTGCCAGCAGTTACTCGAGTGGCGACAGGGGGGATTCTAACTATGGCTACACCTTC.

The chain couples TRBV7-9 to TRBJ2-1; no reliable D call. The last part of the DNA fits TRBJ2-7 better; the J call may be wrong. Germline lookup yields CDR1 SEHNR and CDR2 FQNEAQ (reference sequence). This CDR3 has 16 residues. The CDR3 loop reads CASSLPKRSSYNEQYF. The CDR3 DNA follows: TGTGCCAGCAGCTTACCAAAGCGTAGCTCCTACAATGAGCAGTACTTC.

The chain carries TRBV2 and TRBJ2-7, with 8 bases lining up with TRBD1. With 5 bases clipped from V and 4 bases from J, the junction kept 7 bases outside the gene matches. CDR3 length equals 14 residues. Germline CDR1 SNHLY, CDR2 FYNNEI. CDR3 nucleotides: TGTGCCAGCAGTCTACAGGGGGAAGATTACGAGCAGTACTTC. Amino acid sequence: CASSLQGEDYEQYF.

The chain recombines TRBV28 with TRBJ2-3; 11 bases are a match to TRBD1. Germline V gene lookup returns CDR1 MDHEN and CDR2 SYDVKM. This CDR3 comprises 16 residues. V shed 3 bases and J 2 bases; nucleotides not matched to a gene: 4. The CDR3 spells CASSFRTGGVTDTQYF. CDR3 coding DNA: TGTGCCAGCAGTTTTCGGACAGGGGGCGTCACAGATACGCAGTATTTT.

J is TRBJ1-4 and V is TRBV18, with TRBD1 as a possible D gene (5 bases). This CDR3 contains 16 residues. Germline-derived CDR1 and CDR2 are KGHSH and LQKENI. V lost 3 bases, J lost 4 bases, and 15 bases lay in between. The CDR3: CASSPRQGWDNEKLFF. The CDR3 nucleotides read TGTGCCAGCTCACCCCGGCAGGGATGGGATAATGAAAAACTGTTTTTT.